By share of the sample, the clone carrying this T cell receptor beta chain is medium-sized. Its antigen is still unknown. Each TRB amplification used roughly 250-550 ng of genomic DNA from blood. The sample comes from a study of T and B cells in COVID-19 patients. Study in general: Peripheral blood came from COVID-19 patients with active infection or after recovery. Critical illness requiring mechanical ventilation or extracorporeal membrane oxygenation affected three fifths of the roughly 20 active-infection patients. General study points: Few blood samples existed from mildly ill patients during symptoms or early in severe cases. Sorted SARS-CoV-2-responsive or tetramer+ T cells and CD4+, regulatory and CD8+ subsets were not yet sequenced.

Trimming took 7 bases from V and 4 from J, leaving 17 bases between them. Germline values: CDR1 SQVTM, CDR2 ANQGSEA. The CDR3 is 13 amino acids. BIOMED2 TRB-A/B primer pools were used in multiplex TRB PCR. TCRdb reanalysed the multiplex PCR reads using MiXCR and keeps one entry per CDR3 protein. Of more than 9,500 distinct CDR3 sequences listed, around 30% are singletons. The source material was blood. V is TRBV29-1 and J is TRBJ2-7; possible D gene TRBD1, 5 bases. This TCR came from a human donor who had recovered from COVID-19. CDR3 nucleotides: TGCAGCGGTCAGGGCGCGACTGGATACGAGCAGTACTTC. It translates to CSGQGATGYEQYF.